The rows below give T cell receptor beta chains drawn from one sample of a study of cytomegalovirus exposure and HLA in healthy donors. Using immunoSEQ multiplex PCR, the repertoire was profiled, and TCRdb retains in-frame clones only, with some absent. The table includes some 200,000 clones, 75% to 85% detected once. The sample comprised PBMCs. The receptors stem from a girl between 5 and 17 years old in good health and CMV-seropositive. Both conserved end residues are part of each CDR3. Part of the rows lack a size; the others show once, few, many or a class for expanded clones.

v_gene,abundance,CDR3aa
TRBV9,-,CASSVVSGYEQYF
TRBV27,-,CASSLSWGPTGELFF
TRBV6-6,-,CASFVAQGTNEKLFF
TRBV29-1,-,CSVSTVLANTGELFF
TRBV13,-,CASSLGGGGGNEQYF
TRBV5-4,-,CASSLDGAYYGYTF
TRBV27,-,CASSYRDSYEQYF
TRBV5-6,once,CASSLRTEKTDTQYF
TRBV9,-,CASSATTVRETQYF
TRBV7-2,-,CASSLYGGSYNEQFF
TRBV2,-,CASRTGFSEQFF
TRBV7-2,few,CASSLGLAGGIEQYF
TRBV4-3,-,CASSLAPGLTYEQYF
TRBV2,-,CASTKTGDYNEQFF
TRBV4-3,-,CASSQDHQGNEQYF
TRBV7-2,-,CASSLAQDRAYEQYF
TRBV30,once,CAGTGANYGYTF
TRBV6-5,-,CASSYMGPVYNSPLHF
TRBV5-6,-,CASSFWDRANTEAFF
TRBV4-1,-,CASSQVPVLVGSGELFF
TRBV7-6,-,CASSLVPGNYEQYF
TRBV5-4,-,CASSLAGGGSYEQYF
TRBV4-1,-,CASSQSPGQENYGYTF
TRBV30,few,CAWSLGAVEAFF
TRBV7-2,-,CASSPSQPGVSGETQYF
TRBV11-2,-,CASSFAGQRSYEQYF
TRBV7-9,-,CASSLVDREIVEEQYF
TRBV5-1,-,CASSSLSYEQYF
TRBV27,-,CASSLLGLAGANEQFF